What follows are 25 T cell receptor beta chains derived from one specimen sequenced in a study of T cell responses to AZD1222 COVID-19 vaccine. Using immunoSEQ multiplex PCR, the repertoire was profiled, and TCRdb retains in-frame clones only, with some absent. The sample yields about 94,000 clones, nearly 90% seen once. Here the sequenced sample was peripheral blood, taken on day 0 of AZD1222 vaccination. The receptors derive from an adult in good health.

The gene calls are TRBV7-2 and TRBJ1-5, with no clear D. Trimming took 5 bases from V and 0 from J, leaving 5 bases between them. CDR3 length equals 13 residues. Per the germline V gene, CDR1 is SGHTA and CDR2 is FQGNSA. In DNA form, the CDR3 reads TGTGCCAGCAGCCAGGTTAGCAATCAGCCCCAGCATTTT. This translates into CASSQVSNQPQHF.

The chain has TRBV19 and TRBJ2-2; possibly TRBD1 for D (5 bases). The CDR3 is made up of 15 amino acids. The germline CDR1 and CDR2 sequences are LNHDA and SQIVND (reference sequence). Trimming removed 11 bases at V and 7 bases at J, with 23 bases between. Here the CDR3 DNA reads TGTGCCTCCATGCCCGGCAGGGCTCGGTACGGGGAGCTGTTTTTT. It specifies CASMPGRARYGELFF.

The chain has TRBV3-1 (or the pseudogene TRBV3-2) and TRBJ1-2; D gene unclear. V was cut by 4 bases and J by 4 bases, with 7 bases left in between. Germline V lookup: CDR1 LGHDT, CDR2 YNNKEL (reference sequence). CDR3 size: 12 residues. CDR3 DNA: TGTGCCAGCAGCCGGGCTGCCTATGGCTACACCTTC. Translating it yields CASSRAAYGYTF.

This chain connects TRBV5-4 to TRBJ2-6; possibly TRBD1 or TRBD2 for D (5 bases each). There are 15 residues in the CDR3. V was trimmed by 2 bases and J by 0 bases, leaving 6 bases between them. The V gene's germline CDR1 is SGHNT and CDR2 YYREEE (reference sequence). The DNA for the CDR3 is TGTGCCAGCAGCTTTGGGGGCTCTGGGGCCAACGTCCTGACTTTC. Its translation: CASSFGGSGANVLTF.

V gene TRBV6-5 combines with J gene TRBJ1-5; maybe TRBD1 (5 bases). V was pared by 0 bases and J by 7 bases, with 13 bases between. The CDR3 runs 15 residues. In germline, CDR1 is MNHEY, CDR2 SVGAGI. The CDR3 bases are TGTGCCAGCAGTTACTCGATGGGGGGGAACCAGCCCCAGCATTTT. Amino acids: CASSYSMGGNQPQHF.

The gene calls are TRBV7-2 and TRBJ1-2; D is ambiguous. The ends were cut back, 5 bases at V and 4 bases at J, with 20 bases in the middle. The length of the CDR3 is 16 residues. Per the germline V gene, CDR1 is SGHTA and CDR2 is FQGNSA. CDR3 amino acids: CASSPSSDRGSYGYTF. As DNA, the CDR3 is TGTGCCAGCAGCCCAAGCTCGGACCGAGGCAGCTATGGCTACACCTTC.

Written as DNA, the CDR3 is TGTGCCAGCTTTCGGGAGCGGGGAAGGACCACAGATACGCAGTATTTT. Its protein product is CASFRERGRTTDTQYF. The chain links TRBV5-8 to TRBJ2-3; 7 nucleotides line up with TRBD2. This CDR3 region has 16 residues. Trimming cost V 7 bases and J 2 bases; bases outside gene matches: 13. Germline CDR1 is SGHTS and CDR2 is YDEGEE.

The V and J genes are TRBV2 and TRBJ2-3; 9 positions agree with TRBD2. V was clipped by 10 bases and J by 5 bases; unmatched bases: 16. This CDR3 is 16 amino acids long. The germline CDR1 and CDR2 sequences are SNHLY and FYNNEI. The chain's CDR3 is CATPGGRAGGRDTQYF. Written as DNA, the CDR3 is TGTGCCACGCCCGGGGGGAGGGCGGGGGGGAGAGATACGCAGTATTTT.

CDR3 bases: TGTGCCACCAGCAGGGACTTTCAAGAGACCCAGTACTTC. Amino acid sequence: CATSRDFQETQYF. This sequence joins TRBV15 and TRBJ2-5, with D possibly matching TRBD2 (5 bases). CDR3 length equals 13 residues. The V end lost 3 bases, the J end lost 2 bases, and 7 bases lay between the germline ends. The germline V gene encodes CDR1 LNHNV and CDR2 YYDKDF (reference sequence).

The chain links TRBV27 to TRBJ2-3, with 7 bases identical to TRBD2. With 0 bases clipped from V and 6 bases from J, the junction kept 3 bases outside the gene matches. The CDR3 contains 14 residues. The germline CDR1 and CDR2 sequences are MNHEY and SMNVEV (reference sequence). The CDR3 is CASSLSTSLDTQYF. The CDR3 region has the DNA TGTGCCAGCAGTTTATCGACTAGCCTGGATACGCAGTATTTT.

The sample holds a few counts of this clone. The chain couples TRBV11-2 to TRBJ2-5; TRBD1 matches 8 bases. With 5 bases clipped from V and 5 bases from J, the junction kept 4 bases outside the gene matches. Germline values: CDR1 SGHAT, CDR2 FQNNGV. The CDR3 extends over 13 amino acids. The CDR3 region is CASSQDRAETQYF. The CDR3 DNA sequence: TGTGCCAGCAGCCAGGACAGGGCTGAGACCCAGTACTTC.

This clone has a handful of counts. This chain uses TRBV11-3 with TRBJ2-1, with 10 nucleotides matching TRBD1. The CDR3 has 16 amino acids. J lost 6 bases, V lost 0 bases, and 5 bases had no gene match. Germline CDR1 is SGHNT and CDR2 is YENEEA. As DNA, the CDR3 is TGTGCCAGCAGCTTAGACCTGGGACAGGGGCTCAATGAGCAGTTCTTC. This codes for CASSLDLGQGLNEQFF.

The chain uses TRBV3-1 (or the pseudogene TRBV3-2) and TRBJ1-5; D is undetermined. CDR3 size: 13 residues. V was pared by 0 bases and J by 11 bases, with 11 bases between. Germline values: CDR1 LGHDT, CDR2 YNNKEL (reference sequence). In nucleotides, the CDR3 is TGTGCCAGCAGCCAAGATACCGATGGGACCCAGCATTTT. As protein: CASSQDTDGTQHF.

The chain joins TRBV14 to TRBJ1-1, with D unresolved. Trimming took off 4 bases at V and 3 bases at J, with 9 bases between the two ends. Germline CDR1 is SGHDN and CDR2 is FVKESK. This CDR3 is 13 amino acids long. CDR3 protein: CASSPQRYTEAFF. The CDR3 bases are TGTGCCAGCAGCCCGCAAAGATACACTGAAGCTTTCTTT.

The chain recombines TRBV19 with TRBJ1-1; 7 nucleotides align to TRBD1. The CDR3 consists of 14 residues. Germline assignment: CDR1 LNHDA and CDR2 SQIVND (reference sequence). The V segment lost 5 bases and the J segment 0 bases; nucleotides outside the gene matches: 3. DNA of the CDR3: TGTGCCAGTAGTTCGGGACAGTTGAACACTGAAGCTTTCTTT. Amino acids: CASSSGQLNTEAFF.

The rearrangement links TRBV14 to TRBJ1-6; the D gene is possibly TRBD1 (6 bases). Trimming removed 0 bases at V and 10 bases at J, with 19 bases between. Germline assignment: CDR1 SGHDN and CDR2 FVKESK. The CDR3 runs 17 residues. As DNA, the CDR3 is TGTGCCAGCAGCCAAGATACCCGGGGGCCCGGGCCCTCACCCCTCCACTTT. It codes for CASSQDTRGPGPSPLHF.

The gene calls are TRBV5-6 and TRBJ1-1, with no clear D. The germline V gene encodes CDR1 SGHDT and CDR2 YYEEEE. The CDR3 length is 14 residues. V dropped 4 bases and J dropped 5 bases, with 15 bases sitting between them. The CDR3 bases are TGTGCCAGCAGCATAATCGGAGTGAGGACTGAAGCTTTCTTT. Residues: CASSIIGVRTEAFF.

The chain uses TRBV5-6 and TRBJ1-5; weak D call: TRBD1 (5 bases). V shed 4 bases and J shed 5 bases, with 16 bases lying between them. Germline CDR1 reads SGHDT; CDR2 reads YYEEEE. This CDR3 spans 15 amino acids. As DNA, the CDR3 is TGTGCCAGCAGCGCCTTGAGGGGACTTGATCAGCCCCAGCATTTT. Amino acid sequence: CASSALRGLDQPQHF.

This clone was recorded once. In DNA form, the CDR3 reads TGTGCCAGCAGCTTGCCCCGGGGACAAGAGACCCAGTACTTC. Residues: CASSLPRGQETQYF. This chain uses TRBV5-4 with TRBJ2-5; a possible D gene is TRBD2 (5 bases). Germline lookup yields CDR1 SGHNT and CDR2 YYREEE (reference sequence). The CDR3 is 14 residues long. V gave up 1 base and J gave up 2 bases, with 9 bases separating them.

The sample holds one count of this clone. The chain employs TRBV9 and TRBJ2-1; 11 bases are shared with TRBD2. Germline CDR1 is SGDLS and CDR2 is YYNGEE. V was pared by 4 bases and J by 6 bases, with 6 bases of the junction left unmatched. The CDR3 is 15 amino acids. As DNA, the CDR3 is TGTGCCAGCAGCATGACTAGCGGGGCATTCAATGAGCAGTTCTTC. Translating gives CASSMTSGAFNEQFF.

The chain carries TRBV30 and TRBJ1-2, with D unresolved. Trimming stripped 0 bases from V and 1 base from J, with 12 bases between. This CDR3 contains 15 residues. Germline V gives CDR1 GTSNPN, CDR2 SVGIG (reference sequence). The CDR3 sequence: CAWSVRWQVNYGYTF. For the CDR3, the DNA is TGTGCCTGGAGTGTACGGTGGCAGGTTAACTATGGCTACACCTTC.

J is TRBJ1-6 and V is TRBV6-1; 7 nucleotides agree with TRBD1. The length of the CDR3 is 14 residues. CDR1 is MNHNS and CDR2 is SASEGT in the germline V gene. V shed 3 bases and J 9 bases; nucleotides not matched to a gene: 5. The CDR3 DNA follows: TGTGCCAGCAGTGACCGGGACAGAGGTTCACCCCTCCACTTT. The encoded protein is CASSDRDRGSPLHF.

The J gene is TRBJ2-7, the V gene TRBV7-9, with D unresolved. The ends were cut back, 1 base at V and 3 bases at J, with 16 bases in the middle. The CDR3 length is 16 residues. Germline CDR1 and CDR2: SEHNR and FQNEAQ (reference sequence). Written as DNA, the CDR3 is TGTGCCAGCAGCTTAGTCGGGCAGTCCACGGGCTACGAGCAGTACTTC. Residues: CASSLVGQSTGYEQYF.

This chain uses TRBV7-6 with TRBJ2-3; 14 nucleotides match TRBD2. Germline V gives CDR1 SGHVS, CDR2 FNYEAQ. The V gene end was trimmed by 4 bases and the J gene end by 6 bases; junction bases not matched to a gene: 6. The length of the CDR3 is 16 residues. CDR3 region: CASSSSTSGGADTQYF. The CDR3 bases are TGTGCCAGCAGCTCGTCGACTAGCGGGGGGGCTGATACGCAGTATTTT.

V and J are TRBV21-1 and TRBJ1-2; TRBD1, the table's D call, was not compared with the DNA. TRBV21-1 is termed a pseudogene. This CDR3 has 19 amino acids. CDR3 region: CASSKGGALQGSTDYGYTF. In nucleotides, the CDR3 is TGTGCCAGCAGCAAAGGTGGGGCTTTGCAGGGATCAACTGACTATGGCTACACCTTC.